The TCR beta chain under discussion was sequenced for a study of blood T cell repertoires in COVID-19. Study-level background: The United States, Italy and Spain were the sources of the acute and convalescent COVID-19 samples. Sources were T cells, B-cell-depleted T cells, or PBMCs; the material itself was cDNA or gDNA.

The CDR3 has 16 residues. Germline-derived CDR1 and CDR2 are SEHNR and FQNEAQ (reference sequence). Unmatched junction bases numbered 8, after V lost 5 bases and J lost 5 bases. The authors' processing: Reference gene primer amplification gave estimated nucleated cell counts. Measured with immunoSEQ multiplex PCR; TCRdb has only the in-frame clones, and not every one. Clone size and V and J calls were adopted from that table, with D and trimming inferred from the DNA. The data show 110,000 to 150,000 clones, roughly nine tenths seen once. The sample taken for sequencing was peripheral blood. V gene TRBV7-9 combines with J gene TRBJ2-2, with 10 bases identical to TRBD2. The sequence came from a woman in her sixties or seventies with active COVID-19. The CDR3 reads CASSQVGLARTGELFF. The CDR3 bases are TGTGCCAGCAGCCAAGTGGGACTAGCGCGGACCGGGGAGCTGTTTTTT.